This T cell receptor beta chain was captured by sequencing in a study of T cell repertoires in ileal Crohn's disease. Notes on the study in general: Clonality above 26.8% at surgery always came with endoscopic recurrence.

The assay was immunoSEQ multiplex PCR, and TCRdb's table has in-frame clones only and misses some. The sample holds roughly 1,900 clones, roughly 84% seen once. The CDR3 spans 15 residues. V lost 5 bases to trimming and J lost 5 bases; unmatched junction nucleotides: 8. Per germline, CDR1 SGHTA and CDR2 FQGNSA. Adults with ileal or ileocolonic Crohn's disease and an indication for resection were eligible. As for this clone: The target antigen is unknown.

This chain connects TRBV7-2 to TRBJ2-5; 10 bases fit TRBD2. The TCR originated in an adult with Crohn's disease. Sequenced: ileal tissue. Written as DNA, the CDR3 is TGTGCCAGCAGCCGGACTAGCGGATTCCAGGAGACCCAGTACTTC. Protein: CASSRTSGFQETQYF.